The 8 T cell receptor beta chains given below trace back to one sample, sequenced in a study of T cells in localized non-small cell lung cancer (dated by TCRdb to the early 2020s). Library preparation was by the immunoSEQ multiplex PCR assay. This immuneACCESS table, as held by TCRdb, lists in-frame sequences with V and J called but not all clones. Of the missing ones, under half trace to an unresolved V gene in checked studies; the others have no known cause. In this sample the table shows approximately 40,000 clones, 70% to 90% of which occur a single time. The ten largest clonotypes hold 3.5% of the sample. Source: peripheral blood, taken before any cancer treatment. Every receptor here comes from a man between 18 and 49 years old with stage I lung adenocarcinoma.

The chain joins TRBV5-6 to TRBJ1-6, with 7 bases identical to TRBD1. The CDR3 loop spans 14 amino acids. Germline V gene data show CDR1 as SGHDT and CDR2 as YYEEEE. Trimming at V came to 2 bases and at J to 7 bases, leaving 3 bases not matched to a gene. Here the CDR3 DNA reads TGTGCCAGCAGCTTCGTACAGGGGAATTCACCCCTCCACTTT. This translates into CASSFVQGNSPLHF.

The table lists this clone with a count of one. This rearrangement joins TRBV20-1 to TRBJ1-1; D unclear. The V end was cut by 6 bases, the J end by 6 bases, with 11 bases between. CDR1 DFQATT and CDR2 SNEGSKA come from the germline V gene (reference sequence). There are 11 residues in the CDR3. For the CDR3, the DNA is TGCAGTGCCCCTATCGGCCCTGAAGCTTTCTTT. Protein sequence: CSAPIGPEAFF.

The chain uses TRBV9 and TRBJ1-6; 9 positions match TRBD1. CDR3 length equals 18 residues. With V trimmed by 5 bases and J by 7 bases, 16 bases remained unmatched. Germline values: CDR1 SGDLS, CDR2 YYNGEE. The CDR3 DNA is TGTGCCAGCAGTCCTGACATCACAGGGGGCCGTCTAAATTCACCCCTCCACTTT. Translated: CASSPDITGGRLNSPLHF.

The chain employs TRBV11-2 and TRBJ2-5; D gene ambiguous. The CDR3 runs 15 residues. Germline CDR1 is SGHAT and CDR2 is FQNNGV. The V end was cut by 1 base, the J end by 1 base, with 10 bases between. CDR3 coding DNA: TGTGCCAGCAGCTTAGTTCGGCAGTTCCAAGAGACCCAGTACTTC. Translated: CASSLVRQFQETQYF.

The count of this clone is one. The chain is built from TRBV7-8 and TRBJ1-2, with 7 bases matching TRBD1. V lost 1 base and J lost 5; bases outside the gene matches: 4. CDR3 length: 14 residues. The germline V gene has CDR1 SGHVS and CDR2 FQNEAQ. This chain's CDR3 is CASSLDRGRYGYTF. In DNA form, the CDR3 reads TGTGCCAGCAGCTTAGACAGGGGTAGATATGGCTACACCTTC. Full variable domain (remainder filled in from reference TRBV7-8 and TRBJ1-2): GAGVSQSPRYKVAKRGQDVALRCDPISGHVSLFWYQQALGQGPEFLTYFQNEAQLDKSGLPSDRFFAERPEGSVSTLKIQRTQQEDSAVYLCASSLDRGRYGYTFGSGTRLTVV.

This chain uses TRBV27 with TRBJ1-6, with TRBD1 identical over 8 bases. Losses at the gene ends were 2 bases for V and 8 bases for J; bases not matched to a gene: 2. CDR1 and CDR2 from the germline V gene are MNHEY and SMNVEV (reference sequence). This CDR3 spans 14 amino acids. The CDR3 coding sequence is TGTGCCAGCAGTTTAGGACAGGGACATTCACCCCTCCACTTT. Translated, it gives CASSLGQGHSPLHF.

This chain connects TRBV4-2 to TRBJ1-6, with a weak D call TRBD1 (5 bases). The CDR3 extends over 17 amino acids. The germline CDR1 and CDR2 sequences are LGHNA and YNFKEQ. V lost 1 base, J lost 5 bases, and 15 bases lay in between. The CDR3, as DNA: TGTGCCAGCAGCCAAGTTGCAGACAGTACAAATAATTCACCCCTCCACTTT. Its translation is CASSQVADSTNNSPLHF.

The genes are TRBV29-1 and TRBJ2-5; 9 bases map to TRBD1. CDR1 SQVTM and CDR2 ANQGSEA come from the germline V gene. The J segment lost 5 bases and the V segment lost 5 bases, leaving 9 bases of the junction unmatched. This CDR3 comprises 14 residues. CDR3 nucleotide sequence: TGCAGCGTTCCGGACAGGGGTTTTCGGGAGACCCAGTACTTC. Residues: CSVPDRGFRETQYF.